Here is one TCR beta chain with its context. Total RNA was isolated from each sample in quantities of at least 5 micrograms. This specimen belongs to a study of blood T cells in healthy people across ages. Germline V gene sequence: CDR1 MGHDK, CDR2 SYGVNS. The CDR3 is 14 residues long. V dropped 5 bases and J dropped 1 base, with 8 bases sitting between them. A sample-barcoded 5' primer and a J-beta primer mix were used in a second PCR of roughly 7 to 12 cycles. A single record per CDR3 protein comes from TCRdb applying MiXCR to the 5' RACE reads. The sample carries 900,000 to 950,000 distinct CDR3 sequences, just under 30% recorded once. The same specimen was also included in a second study, on T cells of mothers and their children. Per that paper: Related mother-child pairs showed slightly, non-significantly higher overlap than unrelated pairs.

This sequence originates from a woman between 40 and 50 years old in good health. The specimen was blood. This chain connects TRBV25-1 to TRBJ2-2; no firm D call. The CDR3 bases are TGTGCCAGCAGTAATTGGGGGAACACCGGGGAGCTGTTTTTT. Its protein is CASSNWGNTGELFF.